The rows below give T cell receptor beta chains drawn from one sample of a study of T cell responses to AZD1222 COVID-19 vaccine. Clones were read by immunoSEQ multiplex PCR, and TCRdb kept only the in-frame ones, dropping some. The table has about 130,000 clones, 70% to 90% seen once; the top ten hold 1.5% to 2%. The sequences come from peripheral blood, collected on day 0 of AZD1222 vaccination. All receptors come from an adult in good health. The CDR3 runs from the conserved cysteine through the conserved F or W. D genes are given only for firm matches. The size field is filled for only some rows; it gives once, few, many or a size class.

.	TRBV2	.	TRBJ1-1	TGTGCCAGCAGTGGAAACAGGGCCAACACTGAAGCTTTCTTT	CASSGNRANTEAFF
.	TRBV6-6	.	TRBJ1-2	TGTGCCAGCACGGAGACAGCGATATATGGCTACACCTTC	CASTETAIYGYTF
.	TRBV15	.	TRBJ1-5	TGTGCCACCAGCAGTAGGACAGTCCCAAATCAGCCCCAGCATTTT	CATSSRTVPNQPQHF
few	TRBV30	.	TRBJ1-6	TGTGCCTGGAACACAGGGCTCCATTCACCCCTCCACTTT	CAWNTGLHSPLHF
.	TRBV15	.	TRBJ2-5	TGTGCCACCAGCAGAGATCGGGGTCTCCAAGAGACCCAGTACTTC	CATSRDRGLQETQYF
.	TRBV7-9	.	TRBJ2-2	TGTGCCAGCAACCGGATCTCCGGGGAGCTGTTTTTT	CASNRISGELFF
.	TRBV19	.	TRBJ2-2	TGTGCCAGTAGTAGGCAGGGGTGGACCGCCGGGGAGCTGTTTTTT	CASSRQGWTAGELFF
.	TRBV15	.	TRBJ2-7	TGTGCCAGCTGGCAGGCCCACGGTGTCCATATAACAAATGATATTTACGAGCAGTACTTC	CASWQAHGVHITNDIYEQYF
.	TRBV4-1	.	TRBJ1-1	TGCGCCAGCAGCCTCCAAAACGGGGGGCCTAACACTGAAGCTTTCTTT	CASSLQNGGPNTEAFF
.	TRBV27	.	TRBJ2-5	TGTGCCAGCAGTTTCTCTTTTACGACAGGACAAGAGACCCAGTACTTC	CASSFSFTTGQETQYF
few	TRBV6-1	.	TRBJ2-7	TGTGCCAGCAGTGAGTATAGTCCGTTCGACCCCGGGGCCCAGCAGTACTTC	CASSEYSPFDPGAQQYF
.	TRBV2	.	TRBJ2-3	TGTGCCAGCAGTGTTACAGATACGCAGTATTTT	CASSVTDTQYF
.	TRBV14	.	TRBJ1-2	TGTGCCAGCAGCCAAGCGTTTTGGAGAGGAACTTATGGCTACACCTTC	CASSQAFWRGTYGYTF
.	TRBV6-1	TRBD2	TRBJ2-7	TGTGCCAGCAGTGGGCCTATCCCGGGACTAGTGGGGACCTACGAGCAGTACTTC	CASSGPIPGLVGTYEQYF
.	TRBV12-3/TRBV12-4	.	TRBJ1-6	TGTATTCTGGCCCCTCCTTCACCCCTCCACTTT	CILAPPSPLHF
.	TRBV27	TRBD1	TRBJ1-2	TGTGCCAGCAGTTCAACAGGGGTATATGGCTACACCTTC	CASSSTGVYGYTF
.	TRBV9	TRBD1	TRBJ2-2	TGTGCCAGCAGCGCTTTACTGACAGGGGACACCGGGGAGCTGTTTTTT	CASSALLTGDTGELFF
.	TRBV7-2	TRBD1	TRBJ1-1	TGTGCCAGCAGGCTCGCCAGGGGGGGGATAACTGAAGCTTTCTTT	CASRLARGGITEAFF
.	TRBV12-5	.	TRBJ1-1	TGTGCTAGCGCGGGTGGTCCTGAAGCTTTCTTT	CASAGGPEAFF
.	TRBV4-2	.	TRBJ1-2	TGTGCCAGCAGCCATGACAGGAACAACTATGGCTACACCTTC	CASSHDRNNYGYTF
.	TRBV5-1	.	TRBJ1-2	TGCGCCAGCAGCCCCGGACAATTTGGTTATGGCTACACCTTC	CASSPGQFGYGYTF
.	TRBV15	.	TRBJ2-4	TGTGCCACCAGCATGGTGACTAATGAAAACATTCAGTACTTC	CATSMVTNENIQYF
few	TRBV19	TRBD1	TRBJ1-5	TGTGCCAGTAGTACTAAGGGCAGGGGGGGAGGACAGCCCCAGCATTTT	CASSTKGRGGGQPQHF
.	TRBV5-8	TRBD2	TRBJ2-3	TGTGCCAGCAGCGCCCCGTGGCGGGAGGGGGATACGCAGTATTTT	CASSAPWREGDTQYF
.	TRBV6-5	TRBD1	TRBJ2-7	TGTGCCAGTTTTTCCGGGACAGGGTTGTTCGAGCAGTACTTC	CASFSGTGLFEQYF
.	TRBV24-1	TRBD1	TRBJ1-1	TGTGCCACCAGGGGATCGACAGGGAATGAAGCTTTCTTT	CATRGSTGNEAFF
.	TRBV5-6	.	TRBJ1-1	TGTGCCAGCAGCTTGGCTGCGCTTGATGGGGCCCCGGCTTTCTTT	CASSLAALDGAPAFF
.	TRBV3-1/TRBV3-2	.	TRBJ1-2	TGTGCCAGCAGCCAGGGGGCAAAACGGCAATTTAACTATGGCTACACCTTC	CASSQGAKRQFNYGYTF
.	TRBV9	.	TRBJ1-6	TGTGCCAGCAGCGTAATGGGAAACTATAATTCACCCCTCCACTTT	CASSVMGNYNSPLHF
.	TRBV7-9	.	TRBJ1-3	TGTGCCAGCAGCGGACTGGGGGATTCCTCTGGAAACACCATATATTTT	CASSGLGDSSGNTIYF
few	TRBV29-1	.	TRBJ1-2	TGCAGCGTTGGGGTTTTTGGGGGGACAAACTATGGCTACACCTTC	CSVGVFGGTNYGYTF
.	TRBV9	TRBD1	TRBJ1-2	TGTGCCAGCAGCGTAGCTACACTAGGGGACAGTAACTATGGCTACACCTTC	CASSVATLGDSNYGYTF
.	TRBV6-2/TRBV6-3	.	TRBJ2-7	TGTGCCAGCAGTCACCGTCAGTCCTACGAGCAGTACTTC	CASSHRQSYEQYF
once	TRBV28	.	TRBJ1-2	TGTGCCAGCAGCGAGGGTCGGGGAGACTATGGCTACACCTTC	CASSEGRGDYGYTF
.	TRBV6-1	.	TRBJ2-1	TGTGCCAGCAGTGAAAGGGAATTCGATGAGCAGTTCTTC	CASSEREFDEQFF
.	TRBV7-9	.	TRBJ1-1	TGTGCCAGCAGACCTAACACTGAAGCTTTCTTT	CASRPNTEAFF
.	TRBV29-1	TRBD1	TRBJ1-2	TGCAGCGTTTCTGACAGGGGTCGCCAATACACCTTC	CSVSDRGRQYTF
few	TRBV11-2	TRBD2	TRBJ2-7	TGTGCCAGCAGCCTCCGCAGCGGGGGAGGCTACGAGCAGTACTTC	CASSLRSGGGYEQYF
.	TRBV5-8	.	TRBJ1-5	TGTGCCAGCAGCTTGGGCGGCTATAGCAATCAGCCCCAGCATTTT	CASSLGGYSNQPQHF
.	TRBV7-2	.	TRBJ1-2	TGTGCCAGCAGCTTAGCGCTGAACTATGGCTACACCTTC	CASSLALNYGYTF
.	TRBV28	.	TRBJ1-1	TGTGCCAGCAGTAATATGAACACTGAAGCTTTCTTT	CASSNMNTEAFF
.	TRBV27	.	TRBJ1-2	TGTGCCAGCAGTCCCTCAACCTTCAAGGGGTTCTATGGCTACACCTTC	CASSPSTFKGFYGYTF
.	TRBV14	.	TRBJ1-6	TGTGCCAGCAGCCAAGACGGGACGGCAAATTCACCCCTCCACTTT	CASSQDGTANSPLHF
.	TRBV5-4	.	TRBJ1-2	TGTGCCAGCAGCTACGCGGGGGGTCCCACCCCTATAGGGGGCTACACCTTC	CASSYAGGPTPIGGYTF
.	TRBV3-1/TRBV3-2	.	TRBJ1-1	TGTGCCAGCAGCCTCCGGTCCGCGAACACTGAAGCTTTCTTT	CASSLRSANTEAFF
.	TRBV6-1	.	TRBJ2-7	TGTGCCAGCAGTGAAGCTGGGGGCGCCTACGAGCAGTACTTC	CASSEAGGAYEQYF
once	TRBV5-6	.	TRBJ2-7	TGTGCCAGCAGCGTTGACAGGGAGGTTTCCTACGAGCAGTACTTC	CASSVDREVSYEQYF